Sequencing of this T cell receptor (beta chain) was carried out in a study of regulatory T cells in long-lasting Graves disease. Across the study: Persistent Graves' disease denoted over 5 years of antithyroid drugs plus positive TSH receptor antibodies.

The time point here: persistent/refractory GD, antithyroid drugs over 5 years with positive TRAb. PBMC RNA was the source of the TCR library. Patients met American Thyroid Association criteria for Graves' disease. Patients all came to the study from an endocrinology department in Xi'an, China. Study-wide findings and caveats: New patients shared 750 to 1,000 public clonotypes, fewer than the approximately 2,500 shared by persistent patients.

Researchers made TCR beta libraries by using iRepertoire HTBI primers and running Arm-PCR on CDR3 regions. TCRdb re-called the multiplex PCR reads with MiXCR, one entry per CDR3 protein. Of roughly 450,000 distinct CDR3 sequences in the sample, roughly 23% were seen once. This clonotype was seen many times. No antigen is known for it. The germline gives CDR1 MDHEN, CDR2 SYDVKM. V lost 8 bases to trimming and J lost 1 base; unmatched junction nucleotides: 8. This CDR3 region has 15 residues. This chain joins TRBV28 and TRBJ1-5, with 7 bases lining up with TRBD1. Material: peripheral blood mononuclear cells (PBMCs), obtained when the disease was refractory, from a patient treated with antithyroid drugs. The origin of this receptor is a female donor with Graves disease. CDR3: CASDGGGWSNQPQHF. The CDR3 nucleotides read TGTGCCAGCGATGGAGGGGGCTGGAGCAATCAGCCCCAGCATTTT.